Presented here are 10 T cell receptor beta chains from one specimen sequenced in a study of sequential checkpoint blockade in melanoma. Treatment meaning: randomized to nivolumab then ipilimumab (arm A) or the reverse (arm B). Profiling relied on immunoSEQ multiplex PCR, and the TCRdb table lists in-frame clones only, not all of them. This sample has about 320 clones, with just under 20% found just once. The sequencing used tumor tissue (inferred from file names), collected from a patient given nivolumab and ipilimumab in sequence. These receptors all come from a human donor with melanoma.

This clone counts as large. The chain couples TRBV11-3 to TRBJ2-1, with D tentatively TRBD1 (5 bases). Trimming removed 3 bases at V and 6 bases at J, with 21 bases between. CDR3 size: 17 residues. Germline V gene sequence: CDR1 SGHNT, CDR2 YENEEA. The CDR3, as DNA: TGTGCCAGCAGCTTGGCCCGGGCAGGGTATTTTCTCAATGAGCAGTTCTTC. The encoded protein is CASSLARAGYFLNEQFF.

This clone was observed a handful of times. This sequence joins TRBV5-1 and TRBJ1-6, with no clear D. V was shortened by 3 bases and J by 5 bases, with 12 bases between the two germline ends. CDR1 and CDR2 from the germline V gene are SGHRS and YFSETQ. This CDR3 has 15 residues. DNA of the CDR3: TGCGCCAGCAGCTACGGCAGTTATGATAATTCACCCCTCCACTTT. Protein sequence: CASSYGSYDNSPLHF.

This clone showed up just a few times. The CDR3 here is CAWSVIGPTGNTEAFF. CDR3 bases: TGTGCCTGGAGTGTAATAGGACCGACGGGGAACACTGAAGCTTTCTTT. The chain combines TRBV30 with TRBJ1-1, with D unresolved. This CDR3 is built from 16 residues. Germline values: CDR1 GTSNPN, CDR2 SVGIG (reference sequence). V lost 0 bases and J lost 1, with 15 bases in between. Variable domain in full (rest from reference TRBV30 and TRBJ1-1): SQTIHQWPATLVQPVGSPLSLECTVEGTSNPNLYWYRQAAGRGLQLLFYSVGIGQISSEVPQNLSASRPQDRQFILSSKKLLLSDSGFYLCAWSVIGPTGNTEAFFGQGTRLTVV.

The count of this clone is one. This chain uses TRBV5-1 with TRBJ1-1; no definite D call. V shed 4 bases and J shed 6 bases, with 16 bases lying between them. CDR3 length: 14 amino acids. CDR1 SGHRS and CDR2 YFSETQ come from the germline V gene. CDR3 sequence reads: CASSASSRRAEAFF. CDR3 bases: TGCGCCAGCAGCGCCTCCTCCCGCCGCGCTGAAGCTTTCTTT. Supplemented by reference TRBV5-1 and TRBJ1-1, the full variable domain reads KAGVTQTPRYLIKTRGQQVTLSCSPISGHRSVSWYQQTPGQGLQFLFEYFSETQRNKGNFPGRFSGRQFSNSRSEMNVSTLELGDSALYLCASSASSRRAEAFFGQGTRLTVV.

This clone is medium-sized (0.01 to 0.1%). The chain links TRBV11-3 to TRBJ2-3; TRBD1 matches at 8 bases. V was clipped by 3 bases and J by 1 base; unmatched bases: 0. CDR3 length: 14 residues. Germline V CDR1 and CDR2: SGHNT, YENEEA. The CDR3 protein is CASSLDRGTDTQYF. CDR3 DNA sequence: TGTGCCAGCAGCTTGGACAGGGGCACAGATACGCAGTATTTT.

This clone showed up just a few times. CDR3 protein: CASQPSGSYEQYF. The CDR3 coding sequence is TGCGCCAGCCAACCGTCGGGATCCTACGAGCAGTACTTC. The V call is TRBV23-1, the J call TRBJ2-7; maybe TRBD2 (5 bases). TRBV23-1 is designated an ORF whose function remains uncertain. The CDR3 has 13 residues. The V gene lost 8 bases and the J gene lost 1 base, with 12 bases spanning the gap.

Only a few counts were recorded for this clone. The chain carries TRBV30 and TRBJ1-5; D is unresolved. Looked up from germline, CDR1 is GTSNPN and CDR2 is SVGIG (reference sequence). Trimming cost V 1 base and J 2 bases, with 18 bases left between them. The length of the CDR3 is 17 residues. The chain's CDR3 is CAWSEGRRHGGNQPQHF. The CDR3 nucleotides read TGTGCCTGGAGTGAAGGCAGGAGGCATGGGGGCAATCAGCCCCAGCATTTT.

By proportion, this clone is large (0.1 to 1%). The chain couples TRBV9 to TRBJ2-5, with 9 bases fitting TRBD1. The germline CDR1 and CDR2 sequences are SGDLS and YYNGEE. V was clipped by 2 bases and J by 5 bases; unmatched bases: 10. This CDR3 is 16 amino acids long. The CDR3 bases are TGTGCCAGCAGCGTTTCTCCGGGACAGGGCCAGGAGACCCAGTACTTC. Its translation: CASSVSPGQGQETQYF.

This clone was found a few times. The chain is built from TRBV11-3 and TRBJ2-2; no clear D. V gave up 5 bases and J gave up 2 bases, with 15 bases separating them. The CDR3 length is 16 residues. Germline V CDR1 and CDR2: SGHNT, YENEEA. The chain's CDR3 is CASSARGVGNTGELFF. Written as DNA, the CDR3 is TGTGCCAGCAGCGCACGTGGAGTCGGCAACACCGGGGAGCTGTTTTTT.

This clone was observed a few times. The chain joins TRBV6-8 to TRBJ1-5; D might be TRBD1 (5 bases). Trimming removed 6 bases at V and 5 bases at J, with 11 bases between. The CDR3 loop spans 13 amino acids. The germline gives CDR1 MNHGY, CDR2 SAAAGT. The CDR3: CASSFGADQPQHF. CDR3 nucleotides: TGTGCCAGCAGCTTCGGGGCCGATCAGCCCCAGCATTTT.